Each of the 20 T cell receptor beta chains below was sequenced from the same sample in a study of blood T cell repertoires in COVID-19. Sequencing used immunoSEQ multiplex PCR; TCRdb keeps in-frame clones, though not all of them. The table records 380,000 or so clones, 81% of them present only once. Sequenced: peripheral blood. These receptors were obtained from a human donor with acute or convalescent COVID-19. The donor label of this sample is uncertain.

The chain recombines TRBV6-7 with TRBJ1-1; 7 bases match TRBD1. TRBV6-7 is annotated as an ORF whose role is uncertain. This CDR3 is built from 13 residues. The ends lost 6 bases at V and 10 bases at J; junction bases unmatched: 11. The DNA of the CDR3 is TGTGCCAGCAGCTTTGAGGGGGCGCCGGGAGCTTTCTTT. Translated, it gives CASSFEGAPGAFF.

The chain has TRBV19 and TRBJ1-6; D is undetermined. Trimming pared 3 bases from V and 10 bases from J, leaving 28 bases between. The germline CDR1 and CDR2 sequences are LNHDA and SQIVND (reference sequence). The CDR3 covers 19 residues. CDR3 coding DNA: TGTGCCAGTAGTATCTTCGGGTCGAGGGTCGGAAGAATTCGATCACCCCTCCACTTT. This sequence encodes CASSIFGSRVGRIRSPLHF.

This clone was seen a single time. V usage is TRBV5-1 and J usage is TRBJ2-1; a weak D match, TRBD1 (6 bases). V lost 4 bases and J lost 5, with 10 bases in between. The CDR3 contains 13 residues. Per germline, CDR1 SGHRS and CDR2 YFSETQ. Written as DNA, the CDR3 is TGCGCCAGCAGCCCGGACAGCAACAATGAGCAGTTCTTC. As protein: CASSPDSNNEQFF.

This chain uses TRBV11-2 with TRBJ2-1; 7 nucleotides line up with TRBD1. The V and J ends lost 10 bases and 0 bases, in that order; junction bases with no gene match: 3. CDR3 length equals 13 residues. Germline CDR1 and CDR2: SGHAT and FQNNGV. For the CDR3, the DNA is TGTGCCACCCGGGACAGCTCCTACAATGAGCAGTTCTTC. Translation: CATRDSSYNEQFF.

This clone has just a few counts. The chain has TRBV9 and TRBJ2-2, with 8 nucleotides matching TRBD2. CDR1 and CDR2 from the germline V gene are SGDLS and YYNGEE. The length of the CDR3 is 17 residues. The trim removed 2 bases at V and 0 bases at J, leaving 6 bases unmatched. The CDR3 bases are TGTGCCAGCAGCGTCGGACGACTAGCGCCGAACACCGGGGAGCTGTTTTTT. It codes for CASSVGRLAPNTGELFF.

The chain combines TRBV6-5 with TRBJ2-3, with TRBD2 matching 9 bases. This CDR3 region has 14 residues. Trimming cost V 2 bases and J 5 bases; bases outside gene matches: 2. Germline lookup yields CDR1 MNHEY and CDR2 SVGAGI. The CDR3 is CASSYVAGVDTQYF. CDR3 sequence (DNA): TGTGCCAGCAGTTACGTAGCGGGGGTAGATACGCAGTATTTT.

V usage is TRBV5-1 and J usage is TRBJ1-1; 9 nucleotides match TRBD1. Germline CDR1 SGHRS, CDR2 YFSETQ. The trim removed 4 bases at V and 3 bases at J, leaving 7 bases unmatched. The CDR3 totals 15 residues. This chain's CDR3 is CASSLQGAQDTEAFF. For the CDR3, the DNA is TGCGCCAGCAGCCTACAGGGGGCGCAGGACACTGAAGCTTTCTTT. Full variable domain (missing parts from reference TRBV5-1 and TRBJ1-1): KAGVTQTPRYLIKTRGQQVTLSCSPISGHRSVSWYQQTPGQGLQFLFEYFSETQRNKGNFPGRFSGRQFSNSRSEMNVSTLELGDSALYLCASSLQGAQDTEAFFGQGTRLTVV.

About this clone itself: Distinct nucleotide sequences in the sample also encode this CDR3. The rearrangement links TRBV19 to TRBJ2-7, with 9 bases fitting TRBD1. V was pared by 5 bases and J by 0 bases, with 5 bases of the junction left unmatched. This CDR3 has 15 residues. The V gene's germline CDR1 is LNHDA and CDR2 SQIVND (reference sequence). CDR3 amino acids: CASSDPGQGSYEQYF. The CDR3 nucleotides are TGTGCCAGTAGTGATCCGGGACAGGGCTCCTACGAGCAGTACTTC.

This chain uses TRBV7-2 with TRBJ1-1, with TRBD1 identical over 8 bases. The CDR3 spans 14 residues. V lost 5 bases to trimming and J lost 3 bases; unmatched junction nucleotides: 5. The germline V gene encodes CDR1 SGHTA and CDR2 FQGNSA. CDR3 DNA: TGTGCCAGCAGCCTAAGCAGGGGGCACACTGAAGCTTTCTTT. It yields the protein CASSLSRGHTEAFF.

V gene TRBV5-1 combines with J gene TRBJ2-6; 9 bases agree with TRBD1. Losses at the gene ends were 2 bases for V and 2 bases for J; bases not matched to a gene: 8. CDR1 is SGHRS and CDR2 is YFSETQ in the germline V gene. This CDR3 is built from 18 residues. The chain's CDR3 is CASSLFTGGGTGANVLTF. The CDR3 DNA reads as TGCGCCAGCAGCTTATTTACAGGGGGCGGAACTGGGGCCAACGTCCTGACTTTC.

This chain links TRBV30 with TRBJ2-3; 15 nucleotides line up with TRBD2. CDR1 is GTSNPN, CDR2 SVGIG, per germline (reference sequence). The CDR3 contains 16 residues. Unmatched junction bases numbered 12, after V lost 7 bases and J lost 7 bases. CDR3 bases: TGTGCCTCCACCGGGGGACTAGCGGGGGGCCCTAATACGCAGTATTTT. It codes for CASTGGLAGGPNTQYF. The full variable domain, in which reference TRBV30 and TRBJ2-3 provide the parts outside the CDR3, is SQTIHQWPATLVQPVGSPLSLECTVEGTSNPNLYWYRQAAGRGLQLLFYSVGIGQISSEVPQNLSASRPQDRQFILSSKKLLLSDSGFYLCASTGGLAGGPNTQYFGPGTRLTVL.

The CDR3 nucleotides read TGTGCCAGCACCAACCTAGCGGGGGGACTCTCCTACGAGCAGTACTTC. Protein sequence: CASTNLAGGLSYEQYF. The V and J genes are TRBV2 and TRBJ2-7; 11 bases are shared with TRBD2. V shed 7 bases, J shed 0 bases, and the junction held 8 bases outside the gene matches. The CDR3 has 16 amino acids. Germline V gene data show CDR1 as SNHLY and CDR2 as FYNNEI.

On this clone: Additional DNA sequences in this sample encode the identical CDR3. The chain employs TRBV3-1 (or the pseudogene TRBV3-2) and TRBJ2-2, with D possibly matching TRBD2 (6 bases). This CDR3 is 14 amino acids long. The germline gives CDR1 LGHDT, CDR2 YNNKEL (reference sequence). V was clipped by 1 base and J by 5 bases, with 8 bases between them. The CDR3 region has the DNA TGTGCCAGCAGCCAAGGACGGGGGACCGGGGAGCTGTTTTTT. Its protein is CASSQGRGTGELFF.

The chain carries TRBV27 and TRBJ1-1, with TRBD1 matching over 7 bases. Germline lookup yields CDR1 MNHEY and CDR2 SMNVEV (reference sequence). The V and J ends lost 4 bases and 3 bases, in that order; junction bases with no gene match: 8. This CDR3 spans 15 amino acids. CDR3 region: CASSSRQGTYTEAFF. CDR3 bases: TGTGCCAGCAGTTCACGACAGGGTACCTACACTGAAGCTTTCTTT.

The V call is TRBV15, the J call TRBJ1-1; tentatively, D is TRBD1 (5 bases). The ends were cut back, 5 bases at V and 5 bases at J, with 12 bases in the middle. The CDR3 has 13 residues. Germline CDR1 is LNHNV and CDR2 is YYDKDF (reference sequence). The CDR3 region has the DNA TGTGCCACCAGCCTCCACGGGGGAACTGAAGCTTTCTTT. It translates to CATSLHGGTEAFF.

This chain connects TRBV30 to TRBJ2-7; the D gene is possibly TRBD2 (6 bases). V shed 0 bases and J shed 6 bases, with 15 bases lying between them. The CDR3 runs to 14 residues. Germline CDR1 reads GTSNPN; CDR2 reads SVGIG (reference sequence). CDR3 DNA sequence: TGTGCCTGGAGTGTCCGAACGGGAGCTCGCGAGCAGTACTTC. Translation gives CAWSVRTGAREQYF.

V and J are TRBV6-5 and TRBJ2-1; 7 nucleotides align to TRBD1. The germline V gene encodes CDR1 MNHEY and CDR2 SVGAGI. The CDR3 is 15 amino acids. V dropped 5 bases and J dropped 3; count of bases not matched to a gene: 7. The CDR3 coding sequence is TGTGCCAGCAGTAAGCGGACAGGCTACTACAATGAGCAGTTCTTC. Its translation is CASSKRTGYYNEQFF.

The CDR3 loop reads CAIGRASGEKLFF. The CDR3 DNA reads as TGTGCCATCGGGAGGGCTTCGGGTGAAAAACTGTTTTTT. This chain links TRBV10-3 with TRBJ1-4, with D unresolved. Trimming removed 8 bases from V and 7 bases from J, with 14 bases in between. Germline V gene sequence: CDR1 ENHRY, CDR2 SYGVKD. The CDR3 has 13 amino acids.

This clone was seen just once. As DNA, the CDR3 is TGTGCCAGCAGCCAAGAAGCCAGGGGCTCGTACAATGAGCAGTTCTTC. Translation gives CASSQEARGSYNEQFF. This rearrangement joins TRBV3-1 (or the pseudogene TRBV3-2) to TRBJ2-1, with a tentative D call TRBD1 (6 bases). This CDR3 spans 16 amino acids. Germline V gives CDR1 LGHDT, CDR2 YNNKEL (reference sequence). V gave up 0 bases and J gave up 4 bases, with 13 bases separating them.

This chain links TRBV27 with TRBJ2-7; 10 bases are a match to TRBD1. The CDR3 has 16 amino acids. Trimming at V came to 5 bases and at J to 4 bases, leaving 11 bases not matched to a gene. Germline CDR1 is MNHEY and CDR2 is SMNVEV (reference sequence). The CDR3 is CASSTWRTGGRYEQYF. In DNA form, the CDR3 reads TGTGCCAGCAGTACCTGGAGGACAGGGGGACGATACGAGCAGTACTTC.